Listed here are 31 T cell receptor beta chains from one sample, sequenced in a study of Graves' ophthalmopathy and Graves' hyperthyroidism. The TCR beta CDR3 regions underwent amplification from RNA transcripts. HTBI primers served in a first-round RT-PCR, which a second-round multiplex PCR followed. TCRdb re-analysed the multiplex PCR reads in MiXCR, keeping a single row per CDR3 protein. The repertoire consists of 620,000 or so distinct CDR3 sequences, with about 24% occurring once and the leading ten covering roughly 7.4%. The sequencing input was peripheral blood. Receptor source: a woman between 18 and 29 years old with stable Graves' hyperthyroidism. Some clones in this sample may be carry-over from other donors' samples.

This clonotype came up many times. This chain connects TRBV9 to TRBJ1-2, with unresolved D. Trimming pared 7 bases from V and 4 bases from J, leaving 8 bases between. In germline, CDR1 is SGDLS, CDR2 YYNGEE. This CDR3 has 11 amino acids. CDR3 coding DNA: TGTGCCAGCGGTGGAGCCTATGGCTACACCTTC. Encoded protein: CASGGAYGYTF.

This clonotype was observed at least ten times. The V and J genes are TRBV28 and TRBJ2-7, with 12 nucleotides matching TRBD2. The V gene's germline CDR1 is MDHEN and CDR2 SYDVKM. The CDR3 consists of 14 residues. Trimming took 2 bases from V and 9 from J; bases not matched to a gene: 5. In DNA, the CDR3 is TGTGCCAGCAGTTTACGACTAGCGGGAGTCGGGCAGTACTTC. It is translated as CASSLRLAGVGQYF. Together with reference TRBV28 and TRBJ2-7, the CDR3 gives the full variable domain: DVKVTQSSRYLVKRTGEKVFLECVQDMDHENMFWYRQDPGLGLRLIYFSYDVKMKEKGDIPEGYSVSREKKERFSLILESASTNQTSMYLCASSLRLAGVGQYFGPGTRLTVT.

The J gene is TRBJ2-2, the V gene TRBV6-1; D is unresolved. The CDR3 extends over 13 amino acids. Germline V gene sequence: CDR1 MNHNS, CDR2 SASEGT. V was cut by 2 bases and J by 6 bases, with 7 bases left in between. The CDR3: CASSEQDAGELFF. For the CDR3, the DNA is TGTGCCAGCAGTGAACAAGACGCCGGGGAGCTGTTTTTT.

The rearrangement links TRBV9 to TRBJ2-2; D could derive from TRBD1 or TRBD2 (6 bases each). CDR1 and CDR2 from the germline V gene are SGDLS and YYNGEE. This CDR3 has 16 residues. Trimming took 3 bases from V and 1 from J, leaving 13 bases between them. Written as DNA, the CDR3 is TGTGCCAGCAGCGAGGGGGGACACCTGAACACCGGGGAGCTGTTTTTT. Protein sequence: CASSEGGHLNTGELFF.

This rearrangement joins TRBV12-3 or TRBV12-4 to TRBJ1-1; no definite D call. Trimming stripped 5 bases from V and 0 bases from J, with 7 bases between. CDR3 size: 13 residues. The CDR3 here is CASSNVLNTEAFF. The CDR3, as DNA: TGTGCCAGCAGTAACGTCCTGAACACTGAAGCTTTCTTT.

There are many counts of this clonotype. The J gene is TRBJ1-2, the V gene TRBV10-3, with D maybe TRBD1 (5 bases). CDR1 and CDR2 (germline): ENHRY, SYGVKD. This CDR3 comprises 13 residues. V lost 2 bases, J lost 6 bases, and 10 bases lay in between. CDR3 in DNA: TGTGCCATCAGTGAGGGGGGTCTGAATGGCTACACCTTC. Translation: CAISEGGLNGYTF.

The table lists this clonotype with a few counts. A much larger clonotype is one base distant, so this may be a read error. The CDR3 is CASSFLSTCEQYF. Written as DNA, the CDR3 is TGTGCCAGCAGTTTTCTAAGTACCTGCGAGCAGTACTTC. The chain is built from TRBV28 and TRBJ2-7; D gene ambiguous. This CDR3 is built from 13 residues. Trimming took off 3 bases at V and 6 bases at J, with 12 bases between the two ends. Germline CDR1 is MDHEN and CDR2 is SYDVKM.

This clonotype was observed at least ten times. The chain combines TRBV7-9 with TRBJ1-6; 8 nucleotides line up with TRBD1. The CDR3 totals 15 residues. Germline V gives CDR1 SEHNR, CDR2 FQNEAQ (reference sequence). Trimming removed 5 bases from V and 4 bases from J; junction bases left unmatched: 4. The CDR3 is CASSPRQGYNSPLHF. Written as DNA, the CDR3 is TGTGCCAGCAGCCCCCGACAGGGGTATAATTCACCCCTCCACTTT.

This clonotype was found many times. The chain links TRBV28 to TRBJ2-7; TRBD1 or TRBD2 may be the D gene (5 bases each). Trimming removed 4 bases at V and 7 bases at J, with 20 bases between. The CDR3 spans 15 residues. Germline V CDR1 and CDR2: MDHEN, SYDVKM. CDR3 sequence: CASSYPGALIREQYF. For the CDR3, the DNA is TGTGCCAGCAGTTACCCCGGGGCCCTTATACGGGAGCAGTACTTC. Supplemented by reference TRBV28 and TRBJ2-7, the full variable domain reads DVKVTQSSRYLVKRTGEKVFLECVQDMDHENMFWYRQDPGLGLRLIYFSYDVKMKEKGDIPEGYSVSREKKERFSLILESASTNQTSMYLCASSYPGALIREQYFGPGTRLTVT.

This clonotype was picked up many times. The chain links TRBV20-1 to TRBJ2-5, with D unclear. The V end was cut by 4 bases, the J end by 5 bases, with 5 bases between. This CDR3 has 10 amino acids. CDR1 is DFQATT and CDR2 is SNEGSKA in the germline V gene (reference sequence). Here the CDR3 reads CSATRETQYF. Here the CDR3 DNA reads TGCAGTGCTACTCGGGAGACCCAGTACTTC.

The sample holds a few counts of this clonotype. The genes are TRBV4-1 and TRBJ1-6, with D hard to call. From germline, CDR1 is MGHRA and CDR2 YSYEKL. This CDR3 spans 16 amino acids. The V end lost 4 bases, the J end lost 7 bases, and 17 bases lay between the germline ends. This CDR3 is CASSRSFSTVNSPLHF. The CDR3 DNA sequence: TGCGCCAGCAGCCGCTCATTCAGCACGGTGAATTCACCCCTCCACTTT.

This clonotype was seen repeatedly, ten times or more. A read error may be the cause here, since a much bigger clone is one base away. The chain uses TRBV28 and TRBJ1-1, with 7 bases aligning to TRBD1. The CDR3 sequence is 15 residues long. The germline gives CDR1 MDHEN, CDR2 SYDVKM. The J segment lost 1 base and the V segment lost 3 bases, leaving 5 bases of the junction unmatched. As DNA, the CDR3 is TGTGCCAGCAGTTTCTCGGGACAGCAGAACACTGAAGCTTTCTTT. It specifies CASSFSGQQNTEAFF.

This clonotype was recorded many times. The J gene is TRBJ1-5, the V gene TRBV3-1; no clear D. The CDR3 totals 15 residues. Trimming stripped 0 bases from V and 3 bases from J, with 9 bases between. CDR1 is LGHDT and CDR2 is YNNKEL in the germline V gene (reference sequence). CDR3 DNA sequence: TGTGCCAGCAGCCAAGATCCACAGATCAATCAGCCCCAGCATTTT. Residues: CASSQDPQINQPQHF. Variable domain in full (rest from reference TRBV3-1 and TRBJ1-5): DTAVSQTPKYLVTQMGNDKSIKCEQNLGHDTMYWYKQDSKKFLKIMFSYNNKELIINETVPNRFSPKSPDKAHLNLHINSLELGDSAVYFCASSQDPQINQPQHFGDGTRLSIL.

This clonotype was seen ten or more times. This sequence joins TRBV20-1 and TRBJ1-1, with TRBD1 as a possible D gene (5 bases). CDR1 and CDR2 from the germline V gene are DFQATT and SNEGSKA (reference sequence). This CDR3 region has 14 residues. V was shortened by 1 base and J by 4 bases, with 13 bases between the two germline ends. The CDR3 DNA sequence: TGCAGTGCTAGAGTCCAGGTCACAGGCACTGAAGCTTTCTTT. As protein: CSARVQVTGTEAFF.

The chain has TRBV5-5 and TRBJ2-5, with no clear D. This CDR3 is 13 amino acids long. In germline, CDR1 is SGHKS, CDR2 YYEKEE (reference sequence). V lost 4 bases, J lost 6 bases, and 13 bases lay in between. CDR3 in DNA: TGTGCCAGCAGCCTTAGGGCCTTCCAGACCCAGTACTTC. Protein: CASSLRAFQTQYF.

This clonotype was picked up a small number of times. This sequence joins TRBV19 and TRBJ2-2, with D possibly called TRBD1 or TRBD2 (6 bases each). The germline V gene has CDR1 LNHDA and CDR2 SQIVND (reference sequence). This CDR3 has 17 residues. Trimming shortened V by 10 bases and J by 6 bases, and 27 bases separated the two germline ends. The CDR3 region is CATRRGGSGRVAGELFF. CDR3 bases: TGTGCCACCCGACGAGGGGGGAGCGGTAGAGTGGCCGGGGAGCTGTTTTTT.

Concerning this clonotype: At one end, the junction sequence differs from germline, possibly due to a read error. The rearrangement joins TRBV12-3 or TRBV12-4 to TRBJ1-6; a possible D gene is TRBD1 (5 bases). This CDR3 region has 14 residues. CDR3 in amino acids: CSSSTGWDNSPLHF. The CDR3 DNA reads as TGTTCCAGCAGTACAGGATGGGATAATTCACCCCTCCACTTT.

The table lists this clonotype with many counts. This rearrangement joins TRBV11-1 to TRBJ1-2; TRBD1 agrees at 8 bases. In germline, CDR1 is SGHAT, CDR2 FQDESV (reference sequence). V lost 0 bases, J lost 8 bases, and 11 bases stayed unmatched. The CDR3 contains 16 residues. The CDR3 DNA reads TGTGCCAGCAGCTTAGCTCCGGACAGGGAATTTGGAGGCTACACCTTC. Protein product: CASSLAPDREFGGYTF.

This clonotype was recorded many times. This chain links TRBV7-9 with TRBJ2-7; D ambiguous. Germline V gene sequence: CDR1 SEHNR, CDR2 FQNEAQ (reference sequence). This CDR3 is built from 13 residues. Between the trimmed V and J ends, which lost 4 bases and 6 bases, there was a span of 13 bases. CDR3 sequence (DNA): TGTGCCAGCAGCTATATAGGGCCTGCCGAGCAGTACTTC. Protein product: CASSYIGPAEQYF.

This clonotype showed up many times. The chain uses TRBV6-1 and TRBJ1-6; D call uncertain. The germline gives CDR1 MNHNS, CDR2 SASEGT. The CDR3 has 13 amino acids. CDR3: CGAHGEINSPLHF. For the CDR3, the DNA is TGTGGAGCGCATGGGGAGATTAATTCACCCCTCCACTTT.

The genes are TRBV6-5 and TRBJ2-7; D is ambiguous. Between the trimmed V and J ends, which lost 1 base and 4 bases, there was a span of 5 bases. CDR1 and CDR2 (germline): MNHEY, SVGAGI. The CDR3 has 12 residues. The CDR3 sequence is CASSYLTYEQYF. CDR3 nucleotide sequence: TGTGCCAGCAGTTACTTGACGTACGAGCAGTACTTC.

The V gene is TRBV12-3 or TRBV12-4, the J gene TRBJ2-2; D is ambiguous. V was trimmed by 6 bases and J by 4 bases, leaving 9 bases between them. The CDR3 is 13 residues long. The CDR3 here is CASSLHSTGELFF. DNA for the CDR3: TGTGCCAGCAGCCTTCACAGCACCGGGGAGCTGTTTTTT.

This clonotype has at least ten counts. This sequence joins TRBV20-1 and TRBJ1-1, with D tentatively TRBD1 (5 bases). The germline V and J ends were trimmed by 6 bases and 1 base, with 18 bases remaining between them. Germline values: CDR1 DFQATT, CDR2 SNEGSKA (reference sequence). CDR3 length equals 15 residues. The CDR3 region has the DNA TGCAGTGCCACAGGTTACGGGAGCACGAACACTGAAGCTTTCTTT. Its translation is CSATGYGSTNTEAFF.

Turning to this clonotype: Germline is not matched at one junction end, which may reflect a read error. The chain employs TRBV20-1 and TRBJ2-7; D ambiguous. CDR1 is DFQATT and CDR2 is SNEGSKA in the germline V gene (reference sequence). The CDR3 spans 13 residues. The CDR3 DNA reads as TGCAGTGCTAGGAACCCGGCGGCCTACGAGCGGTACTTC. This sequence encodes CSARNPAAYERYF.

This clonotype was detected only a few times. V is TRBV19 and J is TRBJ1-5, with D hard to call. The length of the CDR3 is 17 residues. CDR1 is LNHDA and CDR2 is SQIVND in the germline V gene (reference sequence). V was shortened by 5 bases and J by 2 bases, with 19 bases between the two germline ends. Here the CDR3 DNA reads TGTGCCAGTAGTGCTTACCGAGGTCCTTATGGCAATCAGCCCCAGCATTTT. Encoded protein: CASSAYRGPYGNQPQHF.

This rearrangement joins TRBV10-2 to TRBJ1-5; weak D call: TRBD1 (5 bases). The CDR3 spans 13 residues. Between the trimmed V and J ends, which lost 7 bases and 1 base, there was a span of 8 bases. Germline assignment: CDR1 WSHSY and CDR2 SAAADI. The CDR3 nucleotides are TGCGCCAGCACGGGGGGGAGCAATCAGCCCCAGCATTTT. Protein product: CASTGGSNQPQHF.

V gene TRBV12-3 or TRBV12-4 combines with J gene TRBJ2-5; D gene uncertain. CDR3 length equals 14 residues. Trimming took 8 bases from V and 5 from J, leaving 18 bases between them. Written as DNA, the CDR3 is TGTGCCAGCGACAAGTCAGGTTCTCTCGAGACCCAGTACTTC. Translated: CASDKSGSLETQYF.

This clonotype was counted many times. V usage is TRBV12-3 or TRBV12-4 and J usage is TRBJ2-7; weak D call: TRBD1 (6 bases). This CDR3 contains 15 residues. V shed 6 bases and J shed 5 bases, with 20 bases lying between them. CDR3 bases: TGTGCCAGCAGCCAAAACAGGGAAGGGAAAAACGAGCAGTACTTC. Amino acids: CASSQNREGKNEQYF.

A few counts support this clonotype. The chain carries TRBV6-1 and TRBJ1-2, with TRBD1 matching 7 bases. CDR1 and CDR2 (germline): MNHNS, SASEGT. The V gene end was trimmed by 8 bases and the J gene end by 3 bases; junction bases not matched to a gene: 15. This CDR3 contains 16 residues. The CDR3 sequence is CASRDSLDVEYYGYTF. CDR3 nucleotide sequence: TGTGCCAGCCGGGACAGCCTCGACGTAGAGTACTATGGCTACACCTTC.

Points on this clonotype: A much larger clone is a single base away; this may be a read error. The chain is built from TRBV6-5 and TRBJ1-2; no clear D gene. The CDR3 contains 14 residues. Germline V lookup: CDR1 MNHEY, CDR2 SVGAGI. Trimming took 4 bases from V and 6 from J, leaving 15 bases between them. The DNA for the CDR3 is TGTGCCAGCAGTTCCACGGACGGGAAGGATGGCTACACCTTC. Protein: CASSSTDGKDGYTF.

The V and J genes are TRBV28 and TRBJ2-7; TRBD1 matches at 9 bases. The CDR3 runs 13 residues. The V gene end was trimmed by 8 bases and the J gene end by 5 bases; junction bases not matched to a gene: 7. CDR1 is MDHEN and CDR2 is SYDVKM in the germline V gene. CDR3 coding DNA: TGTGCCAGCGGGGGGACAGGGAGCCACGAGCAGTACTTC. Translating gives CASGGTGSHEQYF.